These 9 T cell receptor beta chains came from one sample sequenced in a study of vaccination effects on CD4 cells after COVID-19. ViraFEST assay sequencing came after antigen-specific CD4+ T cells were expanded with viral peptide pools. Cultured cells yielded isolated CD4+ T cells after approximately nine days. Participants completed two doses of the BNT162b2 or mRNA-1273 vaccine. No antigens are known for them. TCRdb's table, derived via immunoSEQ multiplex PCR, lists solely in-frame clones and lacks some. The sample yields approximately 28,000 clones, 60% to 80% seen once. The input for sequencing was CD4+ T cells from PBMCs cultured with SARS-CoV-2 spike peptides, taken after COVID-19 vaccination. These receptors all stem from a human donor who received a COVID-19 vaccine. Some clones in this sample may be carry-over from other donors' samples.

This chain links TRBV24-1 with TRBJ2-3; 7 bases are shared with TRBD1. Germline V gives CDR1 KGHDR, CDR2 SFDVKD. Trimming took 10 bases from V and 4 from J; bases not matched to a gene: 10. This CDR3 is 14 amino acids long. The CDR3 protein is CATQTGVEADTQYF. CDR3 bases: TGTGCCACACAAACAGGGGTGGAGGCAGATACGCAGTATTTT.

The chain carries TRBV6-5 and TRBJ2-3, with D possibly TRBD1 on 5 matching bases. Germline CDR1 is MNHEY and CDR2 is SVGAGI. The CDR3 is 15 amino acids. Trimming pared 6 bases from V and 0 bases from J, leaving 13 bases between. Here the CDR3 reads CASSAQGISTDTQYF. The CDR3 region has the DNA TGTGCCAGCAGCGCCCAGGGAATTAGCACAGATACGCAGTATTTT.

The chain carries TRBV3-1 (or the pseudogene TRBV3-2) and TRBJ1-5; D is possibly TRBD1 (5 bases). V lost 9 bases and J 3 bases, leaving 15 bases between the germline ends. CDR1 is LGHDT, CDR2 YNNKEL, per germline (reference sequence). The CDR3 covers 14 residues. CDR3 DNA: TGTGCCAGTGGCGGGGCCCGGGACAATCAGCCCCAGCATTTT. Translated, it gives CASGGARDNQPQHF.

The rearrangement joins TRBV5-1 to TRBJ1-2; tentative D call: TRBD1 (5 bases). The CDR3 contains 14 residues. Germline V gene sequence: CDR1 SGHRS, CDR2 YFSETQ. The V end was cut by 2 bases, the J end by 2 bases, with 10 bases between. The CDR3 DNA reads as TGCGCCAGCAGCTTCGGGGGTGACAACTATGGCTACACCTTC. Residues: CASSFGGDNYGYTF. Variable domain in full (rest from reference TRBV5-1 and TRBJ1-2): KAGVTQTPRYLIKTRGQQVTLSCSPISGHRSVSWYQQTPGQGLQFLFEYFSETQRNKGNFPGRFSGRQFSNSRSEMNVSTLELGDSALYLCASSFGGDNYGYTFGSGTRLTVV.

The V call is TRBV10-3, the J call TRBJ1-1, with D maybe TRBD1 (5 bases). This CDR3 is built from 12 residues. Trimming stripped 6 bases from V and 5 bases from J, with 10 bases between. Germline-derived CDR1 and CDR2 are ENHRY and SYGVKD. CDR3 loop: CAIRGVGTEAFF. CDR3 sequence (DNA): TGTGCCATCAGAGGGGTAGGGACTGAAGCTTTCTTT.

The chain links TRBV5-1 to TRBJ2-2, with D possibly being TRBD1 (5 bases). With 0 bases removed from V and 0 bases from J, the gap between germline ends came to 9 bases. The CDR3 covers 16 residues. Germline-derived CDR1 and CDR2 are SGHRS and YFSETQ. The CDR3 DNA reads as TGCGCCAGCAGCTTGGCTTGGGGCGCGAACACCGGGGAGCTGTTTTTT. Translated: CASSLAWGANTGELFF.

The J gene is TRBJ2-3, the V gene TRBV7-2; 9 bases line up with TRBD1. V was clipped by 5 bases and J by 1 base; unmatched bases: 7. The CDR3 loop spans 16 amino acids. Germline V CDR1 and CDR2: SGHTA, FQGNSA. The chain's CDR3 is CASSHRDRVRTDTQYF. The CDR3 DNA reads TGTGCCAGCAGCCACCGGGACAGGGTACGCACAGATACGCAGTATTTT.

The J gene is TRBJ1-2, the V gene TRBV7-2; D possibly corresponds to TRBD1 (6 bases). Trimming took off 4 bases at V and 3 bases at J, with 12 bases between the two ends. Germline V gives CDR1 SGHTA, CDR2 FQGNSA. This CDR3 is built from 14 residues. As DNA, the CDR3 is TGTGCCAGCAGCTCCCCCGGGACATACTATGGCTACACCTTC. This encodes CASSSPGTYYGYTF.

The V and J genes are TRBV20-1 and TRBJ2-1; D gene uncertain. Germline V CDR1 and CDR2: DFQATT, SNEGSKA (reference sequence). The CDR3 totals 16 residues. Trimming removed 3 bases at V and 2 bases at J, with 17 bases between. CDR3 in DNA: TGCAGTGCTAGTAAGCCCCGGCTACCCACCTACAATGAGCAGTTCTTC. Translating gives CSASKPRLPTYNEQFF.